This T cell receptor (beta chain) was identified in a study of blood T cell repertoires in COVID-19. Study-wide background: Cohort 3 recovery required two negative PCRs, clearance, or symptom resolution. Donors in the United States, Italy and Spain gave samples during acute or convalescent COVID-19.

Per the original data handling: Researchers report that nucleated cell counts were estimated from reference gene primer amplification. Generated by immunoSEQ multiplex PCR, the TCRdb table keeps only in-frame clones and is missing some. That table supplies the V and J calls and clone size; D and trimming were determined from the DNA. The sample carries a few hundred thousand clones, around 87% recorded once. V dropped 6 bases and J dropped 2 bases, with 11 bases sitting between them. The CDR3 spans 13 residues. Germline CDR1 MDHEN, CDR2 SYDVKM. The receptor was derived from a man aged 40-55 years in a cohort exposed to, infected with or recovered from COVID-19 (not recorded which). The rearrangement links TRBV28 to TRBJ2-7, with D perhaps matching TRBD2 (6 bases). The sample consisted of PBMCs or T cells enriched from blood (not recorded which). The CDR3 sequence is CASRGDSTYEQYF. DNA of the CDR3: TGTGCCAGCAGGGGGGACTCAACCTACGAGCAGTACTTC.